Below are 22 T cell receptor beta chains sequenced from a single sample in a study of blood T cell repertoires in COVID-19. Repertoires were generated with immunoSEQ multiplex PCR, while TCRdb's copy carries only in-frame clones and drops some. The data contain 300,000 or so clones, approximately 86% of them singletons. Input material: peripheral blood. The source is a man between 65 and 79 years old with acute or convalescent COVID-19.

The chain uses TRBV10-3 and TRBJ2-3, with D perhaps TRBD2 (6 bases). The V end was cut by 5 bases, the J end by 4 bases, with 13 bases between. The CDR3 contains 14 residues. Germline V gives CDR1 ENHRY, CDR2 SYGVKD. The CDR3 nucleotides are TGTGCCATCAGTCCGACTAGTCTGGCAGATACGCAGTATTTT. Encoded protein: CAISPTSLADTQYF.

The chain employs TRBV28 and TRBJ2-1; perhaps TRBD1 as D (5 bases). Trimming shortened V by 2 bases and J by 2 bases, and 10 bases separated the two germline ends. The CDR3 covers 15 residues. CDR1 is MDHEN and CDR2 is SYDVKM in the germline V gene. The chain's CDR3 is CASSLTTATYNEQFF. The DNA for the CDR3 is TGTGCCAGCAGTTTAACGACAGCCACCTACAATGAGCAGTTCTTC.

The rearrangement joins TRBV24-1 to TRBJ2-3; 8 bases agree with TRBD1. The CDR3 loop spans 14 amino acids. The germline V gene has CDR1 KGHDR and CDR2 SFDVKD. V lost 5 bases, J lost 4 bases, and 4 bases stayed unmatched. The CDR3 reads CATSVSGGADTQYF. As DNA, the CDR3 is TGTGCCACCAGTGTATCAGGGGGCGCAGATACGCAGTATTTT.

The chain uses TRBV7-2 and TRBJ2-5, with D unresolved. There are 14 residues in the CDR3. Germline assignment: CDR1 SGHTA and CDR2 FQGNSA. Trimming left V 1 base short and J 4 bases short, with 10 bases between. CDR3 in amino acids: CASSLVELIETQYF. For the CDR3, the DNA is TGTGCCAGCAGCTTAGTAGAGCTCATAGAGACCCAGTACTTC.

With regard to this clone: The germline gene is not matched at one end of the junction; a read error may be the cause. The rearrangement joins TRBV4-1 to TRBJ1-2, with 7 bases fitting TRBD1. This CDR3 is built from 14 residues. Germline loops: CDR1 MGHRA, CDR2 YSYEKL. DNA of the CDR3: TGCGCCAGCAGCCTAGAGGCCGGGACAGCGAACTCCCAGTTC. Protein: CASSLEAGTANSQF.

The V gene is TRBV19, the J gene TRBJ1-2, with 9 nucleotides matching TRBD1. This CDR3 contains 14 residues. V trimming: 5 bases; J trimming: 4 bases; junction bases outside the gene matches: 5. Germline CDR1 LNHDA, CDR2 SQIVND (reference sequence). CDR3 region: CASSDPGQGYGYTF. The CDR3 DNA sequence: TGTGCCAGTAGTGATCCGGGACAGGGCTATGGCTACACCTTC.

V usage is TRBV11-3 and J usage is TRBJ2-3; D gene uncertain. This CDR3 is built from 13 residues. Germline V gene sequence: CDR1 SGHNT, CDR2 YENEEA. Trimming removed 4 bases from V and 1 base from J, with 6 bases in between. Here the CDR3 reads CASSSPGTDTQYF. The CDR3 DNA follows: TGTGCCAGCAGCTCCCCAGGCACAGATACGCAGTATTTT.

This clone showed up just a few times. This chain connects TRBV5-1 to TRBJ1-4, with D perhaps TRBD1 (6 bases). CDR1 is SGHRS, CDR2 YFSETQ, per germline. The CDR3 length is 14 residues. The V gene lost 4 bases and the J gene lost 8 bases, with 15 bases spanning the gap. The CDR3 loop reads CASSQQGRNEKLFF. The CDR3 bases are TGCGCCAGCAGCCAACAGGGCCGGAACGAAAAACTGTTTTTT. Looking up the rest from reference TRBV5-1 and TRBJ1-4 gives the full variable domain: KAGVTQTPRYLIKTRGQQVTLSCSPISGHRSVSWYQQTPGQGLQFLFEYFSETQRNKGNFPGRFSGRQFSNSRSEMNVSTLELGDSALYLCASSQQGRNEKLFFGSGTQLSVL.

In its sample, this clone was seen a few times. The rearrangement uses TRBV29-1 and TRBJ2-5; the D gene is possibly TRBD2 (5 bases). The CDR3 has 12 amino acids. Trimming removed 7 bases at V and 5 bases at J, with 14 bases between. CDR1 SQVTM and CDR2 ANQGSEA come from the germline V gene. Here the CDR3 reads CSAPELGETQYF. The CDR3 DNA sequence: TGCAGCGCACCCGAACTAGGGGAGACCCAGTACTTC. Filled out from reference TRBV29-1 and TRBJ2-5, the complete variable domain reads SAVISQKPSRDICQRGTSLTIQCQVDSQVTMMFWYRQQPGQSLTLIATANQGSEATYESGFVIDKFPISRPNLTFSTLTVSNMSPEDSSIYLCSAPELGETQYFGPGTRLLVL.

This clone has only a few counts. The CDR3 nucleotides read TGTGCCAGCAGTTACGGGACAGGGGCGGCGGACTATGGCTACACCTTC. Protein product: CASSYGTGAADYGYTF. The rearrangement links TRBV6-2 or TRBV6-3 to TRBJ1-2; 10 bases agree with TRBD1. Germline trimming cut 2 bases from V and 3 bases from J; bases unmatched to any gene: 6. The germline V gene has CDR1 MNHEY and CDR2 SVGEGT. This CDR3 region has 16 residues.

This chain uses TRBV5-1 with TRBJ1-5; 8 bases fit TRBD1. The CDR3 spans 16 residues. Germline V CDR1 and CDR2: SGHRS, YFSETQ. Germline trimming cut 3 bases from V and 4 bases from J; bases unmatched to any gene: 9. As DNA, the CDR3 is TGCGCCAGCAGCTCAGGGACAGGAATAGGAAATCAGCCCCAGCATTTT. Translated: CASSSGTGIGNQPQHF.

The chain couples TRBV12-3 or TRBV12-4 to TRBJ2-7; the D is unclear. V was pared by 0 bases and J by 1 base, with 4 bases between. The CDR3 sequence is 13 residues long. CDR3 DNA: TGTGCCAGCAGTTTAGCGCAGTCCTACGAGCAGTACTTC. Residues: CASSLAQSYEQYF.

The chain employs TRBV21-1 and TRBJ2-3; whether TRBD2, the table's D call, matches the DNA was not checked. TRBV21-1 is described as a pseudogene. This CDR3 comprises 19 residues. The CDR3 here is CASSSWAGTSGISTDTQYF. The CDR3 DNA reads as TGTGCCAGCAGCTCCTGGGCCGGGACTAGCGGAATTAGCACAGATACGCAGTATTTT.

CDR3 sequence reads: CASSPQSGTPAGGEQFF. CDR3 coding DNA: TGTGCCAGCAGTCCGCAATCCGGGACACCAGCGGGGGGTGAGCAGTTCTTC. The V gene is TRBV2, the J gene TRBJ2-1, with 9 bases identical to TRBD2. V trimming: 5 bases; J trimming: 9 bases; junction bases outside the gene matches: 17. Per the germline V gene, CDR1 is SNHLY and CDR2 is FYNNEI. The CDR3 contains 17 residues.

V usage is TRBV27 and J usage is TRBJ1-1, with 9 nucleotides matching TRBD1. Germline CDR1 is MNHEY and CDR2 is SMNVEV (reference sequence). The CDR3 spans 15 residues. V dropped 4 bases and J dropped 1; count of bases not matched to a gene: 4. Here the CDR3 DNA reads TGTGCCAGCAGTTCCGGGACAGGGCAGAACACTGAAGCTTTCTTT. Amino acids: CASSSGTGQNTEAFF.

The chain uses TRBV7-3 and TRBJ2-7, with TRBD2 matching 10 bases. V lost 5 bases, J lost 7 bases, and 8 bases stayed unmatched. The CDR3 covers 14 residues. In germline, CDR1 is SGHTA, CDR2 FQGTGA. In DNA, the CDR3 is TGTGCCAGCAGCCCCGGGCTAGCGGGGGAAGAGCAGTACTTC. Protein product: CASSPGLAGEEQYF.

This chain joins TRBV30 and TRBJ1-6; D remains unclear. Deletions cut 2 bases from V and 12 bases from J, with 8 bases between. The CDR3 runs to 11 residues. CDR1 GTSNPN and CDR2 SVGIG come from the germline V gene (reference sequence). This CDR3 reads CAWSSSGPLHF. Here the CDR3 DNA reads TGTGCCTGGAGTTCATCGGGACCCCTCCACTTT.

The V call is TRBV5-1, the J call TRBJ1-4, with a weak D call TRBD1 (6 bases). The CDR3 runs 16 residues. V gave up 4 bases and J gave up 0 bases, with 13 bases separating them. The germline V gene has CDR1 SGHRS and CDR2 YFSETQ. CDR3 sequence (DNA): TGCGCCAGCAGCCCTAACACAGGGACAACTAATGAAAAACTGTTTTTT. Translation: CASSPNTGTTNEKLFF.

V usage is TRBV5-6 and J usage is TRBJ1-2; no definite D call. Trimming removed 0 bases from V and 2 bases from J, with 5 bases in between. Germline CDR1 is SGHDT and CDR2 is YYEEEE. The CDR3 loop spans 13 amino acids. The CDR3 loop is CASSLGQNYGYTF. In DNA form, the CDR3 reads TGTGCCAGCAGCTTGGGGCAGAACTATGGCTACACCTTC.

The chain joins TRBV6-2 or TRBV6-3 to TRBJ1-2; D not resolved. The CDR3 runs to 13 residues. Trimming pared 7 bases from V and 4 bases from J, leaving 13 bases between. The germline CDR1 and CDR2 sequences are MNHEY and SVGEGT. The CDR3 DNA sequence: TGTGCCAGCACCCCCGGGTCTGGCTATGGCTACACCTTC. Protein: CASTPGSGYGYTF.

This chain uses TRBV4-1 with TRBJ2-5; the match to TRBD2 covers 10 bases. J gave up 4 bases and V 1 base, and 6 bases lay outside the gene matches. The V gene's germline CDR1 is MGHRA and CDR2 YSYEKL. The CDR3 is made up of 16 amino acids. CDR3 in DNA: TGCGCCAGCAGCCAAGGACTAGCGGGCTTCGGAGAGACCCAGTACTTC. This sequence encodes CASSQGLAGFGETQYF.

This CDR3 reads CASSLAGNYGYTF. DNA for the CDR3: TGTGCCAGCAGCTTGGCCGGGAACTATGGCTACACCTTC. The V gene is TRBV5-4, the J gene TRBJ1-2; D is uncertain. V lost 0 bases to trimming and J lost 2 bases, with 5 bases between them. This CDR3 contains 13 residues. The germline CDR1 and CDR2 sequences are SGHNT and YYREEE (reference sequence).